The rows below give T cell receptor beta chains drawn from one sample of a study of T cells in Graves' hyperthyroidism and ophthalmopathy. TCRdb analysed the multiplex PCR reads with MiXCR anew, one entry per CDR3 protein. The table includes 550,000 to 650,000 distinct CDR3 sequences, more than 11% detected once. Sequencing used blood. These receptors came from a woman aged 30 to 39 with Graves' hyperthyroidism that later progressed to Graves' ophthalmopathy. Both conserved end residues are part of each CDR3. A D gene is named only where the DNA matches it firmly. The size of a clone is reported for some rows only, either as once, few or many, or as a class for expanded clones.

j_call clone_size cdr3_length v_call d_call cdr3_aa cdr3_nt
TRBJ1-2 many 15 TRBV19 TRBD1 CASSSTEQGAYGYTF TGTGCCAGTAGTAGCACGGAACAGGGGGCTTATGGCTACACCTTC
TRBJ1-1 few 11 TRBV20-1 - CSASSATEAFF TGCAGTGCTTCGTCTGCCACTGAAGCTTTCTTT
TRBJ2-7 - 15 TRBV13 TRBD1 CASSPTGDGTYEQYF TGTGCCAGCAGCCCGACAGGGGACGGGACCTACGAGCAGTACTTC
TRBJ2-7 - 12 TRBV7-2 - CASSRSQYEQYF TGTGCCAGCAGCCGCTCCCAGTACGAGCAGTACTTC
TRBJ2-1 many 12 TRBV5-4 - CASSPESRHQFF TGTGCCAGCAGTCCGGAGTCCCGCCACCAGTTCTTC
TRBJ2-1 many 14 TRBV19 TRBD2 CASSILAGNNEQFF TGTGCCAGTAGTATACTAGCGGGGAACAATGAGCAGTTCTTC
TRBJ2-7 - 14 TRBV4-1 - CASVEGGGRSEQYF TGCGCCAGCGTCGAGGGGGGGGGCCGTTCCGAGCAGTACTTC
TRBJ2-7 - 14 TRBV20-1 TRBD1 CSADRDSLSYEQYF TGCAGTGCCGACCGGGACAGTCTGTCCTACGAGCAGTACTTC
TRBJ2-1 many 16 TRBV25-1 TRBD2 CASSERGLAGTDEQFF TGTGCCAGCAGTGAAAGGGGACTAGCGGGTACGGATGAGCAGTTCTTC
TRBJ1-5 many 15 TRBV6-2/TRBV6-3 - CASRSMKVENQPQHF TGTGCCAGCAGGTCCATGAAAGTGGAAAATCAGCCCCAGCATTTT
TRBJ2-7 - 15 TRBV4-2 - CASSQDQSSYYEQYF TGTGCCAGCAGCCAAGATCAGAGCAGTTACTACGAGCAGTACTTC
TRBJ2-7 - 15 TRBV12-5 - CASGFTRDRSYEQYF TGTGCTAGTGGTTTCACTCGGGACCGCTCCTACGAGCAGTACTTC
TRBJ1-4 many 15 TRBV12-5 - CASGPAQGPNEKLFF TGTGCTAGTGGTCCAGCACAGGGTCCTAATGAAAAACTGTTTTTT
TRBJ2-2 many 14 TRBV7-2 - CASSLSQGTGELFF TGTGCCAGCAGCTTAAGCCAGGGCACCGGGGAGCTGTTTTTT
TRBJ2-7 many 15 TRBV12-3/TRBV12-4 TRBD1 CASSSPGQGAREQYF TGTGCCAGCAGTTCCCCGGGACAGGGGGCGCGCGAGCAGTACTTC
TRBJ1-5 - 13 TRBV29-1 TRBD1 CSVGQGDAQPQHF TGCAGCGTTGGACAGGGCGATGCACAGCCCCAGCATTTT
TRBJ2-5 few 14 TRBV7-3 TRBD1 CASSLGQGGLTQYF TGTGCCAGCAGCTTGGGACAGGGGGGCTTGACCCAGTACTTC
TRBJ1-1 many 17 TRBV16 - CASSQSIYNLPDTEAFF TGTGCCAGCAGCCAATCGATTTATAACCTCCCGGACACTGAAGCTTTCTTT
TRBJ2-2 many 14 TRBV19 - CALSRHRTTGELFF TGTGCCCTATCGAGACACCGAACGACCGGGGAGCTGTTTTTT
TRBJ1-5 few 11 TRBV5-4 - CASTSEVPQHF TGTGCCAGCACCTCCGAGGTTCCCCAGCATTTT